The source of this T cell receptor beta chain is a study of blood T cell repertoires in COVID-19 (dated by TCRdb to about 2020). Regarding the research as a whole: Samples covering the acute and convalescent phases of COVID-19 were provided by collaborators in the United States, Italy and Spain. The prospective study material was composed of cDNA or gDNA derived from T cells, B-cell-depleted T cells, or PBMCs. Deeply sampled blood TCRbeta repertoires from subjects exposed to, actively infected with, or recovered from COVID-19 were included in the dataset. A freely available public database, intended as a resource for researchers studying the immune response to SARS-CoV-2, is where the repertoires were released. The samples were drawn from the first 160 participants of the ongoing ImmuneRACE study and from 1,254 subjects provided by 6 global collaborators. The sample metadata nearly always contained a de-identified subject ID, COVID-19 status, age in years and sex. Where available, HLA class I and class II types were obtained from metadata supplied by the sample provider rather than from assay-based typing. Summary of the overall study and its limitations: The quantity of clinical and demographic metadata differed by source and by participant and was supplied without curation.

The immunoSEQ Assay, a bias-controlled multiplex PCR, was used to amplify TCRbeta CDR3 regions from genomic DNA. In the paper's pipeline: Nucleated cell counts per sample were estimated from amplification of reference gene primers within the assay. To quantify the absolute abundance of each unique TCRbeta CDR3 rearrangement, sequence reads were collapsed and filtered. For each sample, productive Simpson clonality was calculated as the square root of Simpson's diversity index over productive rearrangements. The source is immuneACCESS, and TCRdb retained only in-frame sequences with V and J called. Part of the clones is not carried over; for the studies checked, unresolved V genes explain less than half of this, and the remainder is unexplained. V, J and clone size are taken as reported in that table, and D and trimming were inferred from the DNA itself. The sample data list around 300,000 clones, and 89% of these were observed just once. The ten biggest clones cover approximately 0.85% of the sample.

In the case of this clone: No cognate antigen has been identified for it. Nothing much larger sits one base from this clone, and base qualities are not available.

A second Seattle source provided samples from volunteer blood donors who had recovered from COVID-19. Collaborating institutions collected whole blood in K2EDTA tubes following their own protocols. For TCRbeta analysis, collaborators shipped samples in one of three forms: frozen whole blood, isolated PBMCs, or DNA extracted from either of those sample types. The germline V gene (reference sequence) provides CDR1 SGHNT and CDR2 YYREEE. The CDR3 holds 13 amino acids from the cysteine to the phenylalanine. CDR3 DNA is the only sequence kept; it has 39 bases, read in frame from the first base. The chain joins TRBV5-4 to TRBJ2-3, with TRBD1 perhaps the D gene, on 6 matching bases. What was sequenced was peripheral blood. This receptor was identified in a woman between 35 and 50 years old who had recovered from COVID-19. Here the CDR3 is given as CAGAGGITDTQYF. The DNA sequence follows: TGTGCGGGGGCGGGTGGGATCACAGATACGCAGTATTTT.